The 14 T cell receptor beta chains below come from one sample, sequenced in a study of T cell responses to AZD1222 COVID-19 vaccine. Clones were read by immunoSEQ multiplex PCR, and TCRdb kept only the in-frame ones, dropping some. In the table there are roughly 40,000 clones, about 87% of which are singletons. The sequences come from peripheral blood, collected 28 days after the second AZD1222 dose. The receptor set was obtained from an adult who received the AZD1222 COVID-19 vaccine.

The rearrangement uses TRBV11-2 and TRBJ2-5; D is unclear. The germline V gene encodes CDR1 SGHAT and CDR2 FQNNGV. The V end was cut by 3 bases, the J end by 2 bases, with 7 bases between. This CDR3 spans 13 amino acids. CDR3 loop: CASSFSLQETQYF. In nucleotides, the CDR3 is TGTGCCAGCAGCTTTTCACTACAAGAGACCCAGTACTTC.

In the case of this clone: The sample carries other DNA sequences with the same CDR3. The V call is TRBV3-1 (or the pseudogene TRBV3-2), the J call TRBJ1-5; no clear D gene. Germline values: CDR1 LGHDT, CDR2 YNNKEL (reference sequence). There are 14 residues in the CDR3. Trimming took off 0 bases at V and 7 bases at J, with 10 bases between the two ends. The CDR3 region has the DNA TGTGCCAGCAGCCAAGATACGACGGGGCAGCCCCAGCATTTT. Amino acid sequence: CASSQDTTGQPQHF.

This clone was detected a few times. In nucleotides, the CDR3 is TGTGCCAGGGCCCAAGGGGTGGGCCCGAACACCGGGGAGCTGTTTTTT. Translated: CARAQGVGPNTGELFF. The chain recombines TRBV5-8 with TRBJ2-2; weak D call: TRBD1 (5 bases). Germline loops: CDR1 SGHTS, CDR2 YDEGEE. V gave up 8 bases and J gave up 0 bases, with 17 bases separating them. CDR3 length equals 16 residues.

The gene calls are TRBV27 and TRBJ1-1; possibly TRBD1 for D (6 bases). Trimming cost V 8 bases and J 2 bases, with 21 bases left between them. This CDR3 contains 16 residues. CDR1 is MNHEY, CDR2 SMNVEV, per germline (reference sequence). In nucleotides, the CDR3 is TGTGCCAGCCACAACTACGGGGGGCAAACTAACACTGAAGCTTTCTTT. It codes for CASHNYGGQTNTEAFF.

The chain couples TRBV11-3 to TRBJ2-5, with 9 bases aligning to TRBD1. J was trimmed by 2 bases and V by 4 bases; bases with no gene match: 2. Germline CDR1 reads SGHNT; CDR2 reads YENEEA. The CDR3 is 14 amino acids. The CDR3: CASSSGQGQETQYF. CDR3 DNA sequence: TGTGCCAGCAGCTCAGGACAGGGGCAAGAGACCCAGTACTTC. The full variable domain, completed using reference TRBV11-3 and TRBJ2-5, is EAGVVQSPRYKIIEKKQPVAFWCNPISGHNTLYWYLQNLGQGPELLIRYENEEAVDDSQLPKDRFSAERLKGVDSTLKIQPAELGDSAVYLCASSSGQGQETQYFGPGTRLLVL.

The CDR3 loop is CATSTLGGETQYF. CDR3 coding DNA: TGTGCCACCAGCACGTTAGGCGGGGAGACCCAGTACTTC. The V and J genes are TRBV15 and TRBJ2-5; TRBD2 is a possible D gene (5 bases). Between the trimmed V and J ends, which lost 4 bases and 5 bases, there was a span of 11 bases. CDR3 length: 13 residues. CDR1 and CDR2 (germline): LNHNV, YYDKDF (reference sequence). The entire variable domain, with the rest obtained from reference TRBV15 and TRBJ2-5, is as follows: DAMVIQNPRYQVTQFGKPVTLSCSQTLNHNVMYWYQQKSSQAPKLLFHYYDKDFNNEADTPDNFQSRRPNTSFCFLDIRSPGLGDTAMYLCATSTLGGETQYFGPGTRLLVL.

The chain links TRBV12-3 or TRBV12-4 to TRBJ1-3; no firm D call. The CDR3 is 12 residues long. V lost 3 bases and J lost 9, with 9 bases in between. In DNA, the CDR3 is TGTGCCAGCAGTTTTTTCGGAGCCACCATATATTTT. Its protein is CASSFFGATIYF.

The genes are TRBV5-6 and TRBJ2-5, with D possibly being TRBD2 (5 bases). CDR3 length: 15 residues. The germline CDR1 and CDR2 sequences are SGHDT and YYEEEE. V dropped 1 base and J dropped 2 bases, with 12 bases sitting between them. The CDR3 DNA is TGTGCCAGCAGCTTGCGGAGCGGAAGTCAAGAGACCCAGTACTTC. This gives the protein CASSLRSGSQETQYF.

This clone was picked up one time. The rearrangement links TRBV6-5 to TRBJ2-2; TRBD2 aligns across 12 bases. Trimming cost V 2 bases and J 4 bases; bases outside gene matches: 2. The CDR3 contains 16 residues. CDR1 is MNHEY, CDR2 SVGAGI, per germline. CDR3 residues: CASSYPSGGGTGELFF. The CDR3 DNA follows: TGTGCCAGCAGTTACCCTAGCGGGGGGGGCACCGGGGAGCTGTTTTTT.

The genes are TRBV6-5 and TRBJ1-4, with D possibly being TRBD1 (6 bases). Germline lookup yields CDR1 MNHEY and CDR2 SVGAGI. Trimming cost V 3 bases and J 8 bases, with 19 bases left between them. The CDR3 loop spans 16 amino acids. CDR3 coding DNA: TGTGCCAGCAGTTATGGGGGCTGGGGTGAGGGCGAAAAACTGTTTTTT. Translated: CASSYGGWGEGEKLFF.

The chain couples TRBV7-2 to TRBJ1-6; 8 positions agree with TRBD1. The CDR3 runs to 15 residues. Germline assignment: CDR1 SGHTA and CDR2 FQGNSA. V lost 1 base and J lost 7; bases outside the gene matches: 3. The CDR3, as DNA: TGTGCCAGCAGCTTAGATAGGACAGGGAATTCACCCCTCCACTTT. As protein: CASSLDRTGNSPLHF.

The chain links TRBV13 to TRBJ1-2, with no clear D. The germline CDR1 and CDR2 sequences are PRHDT and FYEKMQ (reference sequence). The CDR3 has 12 residues. Trimming removed 3 bases from V and 8 bases from J, with 10 bases in between. The CDR3 sequence is CASSLQSGGYTF. The CDR3 DNA is TGTGCCAGCAGCTTGCAGTCGGGAGGCTACACCTTC.

The chain has TRBV6-1 and TRBJ2-3, with D perhaps assigned TRBD1 or TRBD2 (5 bases each). The CDR3 sequence is 14 residues long. Germline CDR1 MNHNS, CDR2 SASEGT. The germline V and J ends were trimmed by 3 bases and 4 bases, with 11 bases remaining between them. The CDR3 coding sequence is TGTGCCAGCAGTGAGGGCCAGGGAGCAGATACGCAGTATTTT. Residues: CASSEGQGADTQYF.

This chain uses TRBV6-5 with TRBJ1-2; D uncertain. This CDR3 is 15 amino acids long. Germline V gene sequence: CDR1 MNHEY, CDR2 SVGAGI. V shed 2 bases and J shed 2 bases, with 12 bases lying between them. This chain's CDR3 is CASSYRSGNNYGYTF. The CDR3 DNA sequence: TGTGCCAGCAGTTACAGGTCGGGTAACAACTATGGCTACACCTTC.